The clone carrying this T cell receptor (beta chain) is judged large (0.1 to 1%). Amplification of TRBV12-4/TRBJ1-2 clonotypes used adaptor-ligated barcode primers. TCRdb analysed the multiplex PCR reads with MiXCR anew, one entry per CDR3 protein. The sample carries approximately 530 distinct CDR3 sequences, approximately 0.8% recorded once. The CDR3 extends over 15 amino acids. With 10 bases clipped from V and 4 bases from J, the junction kept 15 bases outside the gene matches. The rearrangement joins TRBV12-3 or TRBV12-4 to TRBJ1-2; 7 bases line up with TRBD1. The material sequenced was naive CD4+ T cells sorted from blood. Noted subset: naive CD4+ T cells, CD4+CD45RA+CD25-. The TCR comes from a female donor with breast cancer. CDR3 residues: CATMEWSGTAYGYTF. In DNA form, the CDR3 reads TGTGCCACCATGGAATGGTCCGGGACAGCCTATGGCTACACCTTC.